These 12 T cell receptor beta chains originate from one sample sequenced in a study of human T cells and chemical hapten exposure (dated by TCRdb to 2020 to 2022). This specimen's time point label, interpreted: patch test 2, 6 weeks after DPC sensitization. The sample's treatment or condition label, in plain terms: therapeutic diphenylcyclopropenone sensitization with weekly scalp DPC. The library was made by RACE. The instrument was a NextSeq 500. TCRdb reanalyzed the raw reads on its own, using fastp at Q25 for trimming and MiXCR for clone calling, and kept in-frame beta chains. Here each entry gathers all rows of one CDR3 protein and keeps the most common genes and DNA. This sample comprises about 380,000 distinct CDR3 sequences, under 6.5% of them detected only once. The top ten hold more than 5.5% of the sample. The source material was whole blood, sampled in connection with sensitization to the hapten diphenylcyclopropenone (DPC). Receptors were obtained from a woman aged 18 to 35 with alopecia areata. Some clones in this sample may be carry-over from other donors' samples.

For this clonotype: A read error may be the cause here, since a much bigger clone is one base away. This chain links TRBV4-1 with TRBJ1-2, with D possibly TRBD1 on 6 matching bases. Trimming took off 1 base at V and 4 bases at J, with 13 bases between the two ends. Looked up from germline, CDR1 is MGHRA and CDR2 is YSYEKL. The CDR3 contains 15 residues. The CDR3 is CASSQAGQISYGYTF. Written as DNA, the CDR3 is TGCGCCAGCAGCCAAGCCGGACAGATTAGCTATGGCTACACCTTC.

This clonotype was detected a few times. The chain is built from TRBV6-1 and TRBJ1-1; 7 bases fit TRBD1. The CDR3 extends over 15 amino acids. Germline trimming cut 6 bases from V and 4 bases from J; bases unmatched to any gene: 11. Germline V CDR1 and CDR2: MNHNS, SASEGT. The CDR3 is CASRYTGEGRTEAFF. CDR3 bases: TGTGCCAGCAGGTACACAGGGGAGGGACGCACTGAAGCTTTCTTT.

Only a few counts were recorded for this clonotype. CDR3 region: CSVGGRTAGSYNEQFF. In nucleotides, the CDR3 is TGCAGTGTCGGAGGGCGGACGGCCGGGTCCTACAATGAGCAGTTCTTC. This chain links TRBV20-1 with TRBJ2-1; perhaps TRBD2 as D (6 bases). The CDR3 loop spans 16 amino acids. Deletions cut 7 bases from V and 1 base from J, with 20 bases between. Germline CDR1 DFQATT, CDR2 SNEGSKA (reference sequence).

The J gene is TRBJ1-1, the V gene TRBV11-2; D uncertain. The CDR3 is 11 residues long. Germline V gene data show CDR1 as SGHAT and CDR2 as FQNNGV. Trimming left V 5 bases short and J 11 bases short, with 12 bases between. CDR3 protein: CASSEARRAFF. The CDR3, as DNA: TGTGCCAGCAGCGAAGCGAGGAGGGCTTTCTTT.

Concerning this clonotype: At one end, the junction sequence differs from germline, possibly due to a read error. This rearrangement joins TRBV6-2 or TRBV6-3 to TRBJ2-5; no reliable D call. This CDR3 has 15 amino acids. Germline CDR1 reads MNHEY; CDR2 reads SVGEGT. CDR3 sequence: CASNYNHGALETQYF. CDR3 sequence (DNA): TGTGCCAGCAATTACAACCACGGAGCGCTAGAGACCCAGTACTTC.

This clonotype appeared a few times. V and J are TRBV25-1 and TRBJ2-3; 10 bases line up with TRBD2. In germline, CDR1 is MGHDK, CDR2 SYGVNS. The CDR3 is made up of 14 amino acids. V lost 4 bases to trimming and J lost 4 bases; unmatched junction nucleotides: 2. In nucleotides, the CDR3 is TGTGCCAGCAGTGCTAGCGGGAGCCCAGATACGCAGTATTTT. Protein product: CASSASGSPDTQYF.

There are many counts of this clonotype. V and J are TRBV2 and TRBJ2-3, with a weak D call TRBD2 (6 bases). Germline V CDR1 and CDR2: SNHLY, FYNNEI. The V end lost 5 bases, the J end lost 1 base, and 19 bases lay between the germline ends. The CDR3 is made up of 17 amino acids. The CDR3 here is CASSPRPGTSRTDTQYF. For the CDR3, the DNA is TGTGCCAGCAGTCCGAGACCAGGGACTTCCCGCACAGATACGCAGTATTTT.

This chain links TRBV6-5 with TRBJ2-1; 7 nucleotides align to TRBD1. The CDR3 length is 14 residues. The J segment lost 9 bases and the V segment lost 2 bases, leaving 7 bases of the junction unmatched. Germline loops: CDR1 MNHEY, CDR2 SVGAGI. This CDR3 reads CASSYGTDTSEQFF. The DNA for the CDR3 is TGTGCCAGCAGTTACGGGACAGACACCTCTGAGCAGTTCTTC.

This clonotype was counted once. CDR3 nucleotide sequence: TGCAGTGCTAGATCGTTCGCCCAATCACCCCTCCACTTT. Amino acids: CSARSFAQSPLHF. The rearrangement links TRBV20-1 to TRBJ1-6; no clear D. V was cut by 2 bases and J by 10 bases, with 12 bases left in between. This CDR3 has 13 amino acids. The germline gives CDR1 DFQATT, CDR2 SNEGSKA (reference sequence).

Only a few counts were recorded for this clonotype. The rearrangement joins TRBV28 to TRBJ2-2; no reliable D call. V dropped 6 bases and J dropped 3 bases, with 11 bases sitting between them. Germline V CDR1 and CDR2: MDHEN, SYDVKM. The CDR3 is made up of 14 amino acids. The CDR3 nucleotides are TGTGCCAGCAGCACCCACAGTTACACCGGGGAGCTGTTTTTT. Amino acids: CASSTHSYTGELFF.

This clonotype was observed a few times. The chain is built from TRBV27 and TRBJ1-1; D ambiguous. Germline-derived CDR1 and CDR2 are MNHEY and SMNVEV (reference sequence). The CDR3 extends over 14 amino acids. V shed 1 base and J shed 2 bases, with 8 bases lying between them. The CDR3 loop is CASSLFRENTEAFF. The CDR3 region has the DNA TGTGCCAGCAGTTTATTTCGGGAAAACACTGAAGCTTTCTTT.

This clonotype showed up many times. The rearrangement joins TRBV6-2 or TRBV6-3 to TRBJ1-2, with TRBD1 matching over 7 bases. Germline CDR1 reads MNHEY; CDR2 reads SVGEGT. V was pared by 5 bases and J by 4 bases, with 4 bases of the junction left unmatched. The CDR3 consists of 13 residues. DNA for the CDR3: TGTGCCAGCAGTAACAGGGGTACCTATGGCTACACCTTC. Amino acid sequence: CASSNRGTYGYTF.